The 11 T cell receptor beta chains reported below all come from one sample, sequenced in a study of T cell clonotyping in hematopoietic cell transplantation. Method: immunoSEQ multiplex PCR; TCRdb's copy keeps in-frame clones and lacks some. The repertoire holds about 36,000 clones, 88% seen once, with just under 2% in the top ten. The specimen sequenced was peripheral blood mononuclear cells. These receptors were collected from a woman aged 40 to 50 in good health. Some clones in this sample may be carry-over from other donors' samples.

This sequence joins TRBV20-1 and TRBJ2-5; D is ambiguous. Trimming stripped 5 bases from V and 5 bases from J, with 9 bases between. CDR1 is DFQATT and CDR2 is SNEGSKA in the germline V gene (reference sequence). The CDR3 totals 11 residues. CDR3 DNA: TGCAGTGCTGCCACCGTTGAGACCCAGTACTTC. Its translation is CSAATVETQYF.

The gene calls are TRBV2 and TRBJ2-4; D remains unclear. The germline gives CDR1 SNHLY, CDR2 FYNNEI. There are 11 residues in the CDR3. The V gene lost 8 bases and the J gene lost 7 bases, with 9 bases spanning the gap. CDR3 nucleotide sequence: TGTGCCAGCCTTCGGATTAACATTCAGTACTTC. It encodes CASLRINIQYF. Based on the CDR3 plus reference TRBV2 and TRBJ2-4, the full variable domain is EPEVTQTPSHQVTQMGQEVILRCVPISNHLYFYWYRQILGQKVEFLVSFYNNEISEKSEIFDDQFSVERPDGSNFTLKIRSTKLEDSAMYFCASLRINIQYFGAGTRLSVL.

The chain combines TRBV28 with TRBJ1-1; TRBD1 might be the D (5 bases). Deletions cut 2 bases from V and 1 base from J, with 5 bases between. Germline-derived CDR1 and CDR2 are MDHEN and SYDVKM. The CDR3 length is 13 residues. The CDR3 protein is CASSLTGNTEAFF. In DNA form, the CDR3 reads TGTGCCAGCAGTTTAACAGGGAACACTGAAGCTTTCTTT.

The chain links TRBV7-2 to TRBJ2-7; 8 positions match TRBD2. V lost 6 bases to trimming and J lost 6 bases; unmatched junction nucleotides: 10. Germline V lookup: CDR1 SGHTA, CDR2 FQGNSA. This CDR3 contains 14 residues. The CDR3 DNA reads as TGTGCCAGCAGGCCGGGACTAGATGGCTCCGAGCAGTACTTC. The encoded protein is CASRPGLDGSEQYF.

V usage is TRBV6-5 and J usage is TRBJ2-7; no clear D. Germline V gene lookup returns CDR1 MNHEY and CDR2 SVGAGI. V gave up 5 bases and J gave up 3 bases, with 11 bases separating them. The CDR3 length is 13 residues. The CDR3 loop reads CASSRGAYYEQYF. The DNA for the CDR3 is TGTGCCAGCAGTCGAGGCGCCTACTACGAGCAGTACTTC.

This rearrangement joins TRBV29-1 to TRBJ1-1, with 10 nucleotides matching TRBD1. Germline CDR1 reads SQVTM; CDR2 reads ANQGSEA. CDR3 length: 12 amino acids. The CDR3 nucleotides read TGCAGTACCGGGACAGGGGACTTTGAAGCTTTCTTT. As protein: CSTGTGDFEAFF.

The J gene is TRBJ2-5, the V gene TRBV2; D is uncertain. Between the trimmed V and J ends, which lost 1 base and 4 bases, there was a span of 13 bases. This CDR3 has 15 residues. Germline CDR1 reads SNHLY; CDR2 reads FYNNEI. CDR3 bases: TGTGCCAGCAGTGAAGGGCTATTACACCCAGAGACCCAGTACTTC. This codes for CASSEGLLHPETQYF.

The V call is TRBV28, the J call TRBJ1-5, with 9 bases matching TRBD1. The CDR3 length is 15 residues. CDR1 and CDR2 from the germline V gene are MDHEN and SYDVKM. V lost 6 bases, J lost 6 bases, and 9 bases stayed unmatched. Here the CDR3 reads CASRGGTGTSQPQHF. The CDR3 coding sequence is TGTGCCAGCAGGGGGGGGACAGGGACGAGTCAGCCCCAGCATTTT.

The V gene is TRBV28, the J gene TRBJ1-1; D is perhaps TRBD1 (5 bases). Germline assignment: CDR1 MDHEN and CDR2 SYDVKM. V gave up 5 bases and J gave up 5 bases, with 18 bases separating them. This CDR3 spans 15 amino acids. DNA of the CDR3: TGTGCCAGCAGTCTATCCTTGGGGCTTCGGACTGAAGCTTTCTTT. This encodes CASSLSLGLRTEAFF.

The chain employs TRBV10-3 and TRBJ1-1, with D perhaps TRBD1 (5 bases). CDR1 is ENHRY, CDR2 SYGVKD, per germline. V gave up 6 bases and J gave up 9 bases, with 17 bases separating them. This CDR3 has 13 amino acids. The CDR3 DNA follows: TGTGCCATCAGGGGACCCTCCGCAATCAAAGCTTTCTTT. Its protein product is CAIRGPSAIKAFF.

The J gene is TRBJ2-3, the V gene TRBV5-1; 13 bases are a match to TRBD2. Germline CDR1 SGHRS, CDR2 YFSETQ. CDR3 size: 16 residues. Losses at the gene ends were 2 bases for V and 3 bases for J; bases not matched to a gene: 3. CDR3 protein: CASSFGLAGETDTQYF. The CDR3 DNA is TGCGCCAGCAGCTTCGGACTAGCGGGAGAAACAGATACGCAGTATTTT. The full variable domain, its missing parts supplied by reference TRBV5-1 and TRBJ2-3, is KAGVTQTPRYLIKTRGQQVTLSCSPISGHRSVSWYQQTPGQGLQFLFEYFSETQRNKGNFPGRFSGRQFSNSRSEMNVSTLELGDSALYLCASSFGLAGETDTQYFGPGTRLTVL.